Listed below are T cell receptor beta chains from one sample, sequenced in a study of cytomegalovirus exposure and HLA in healthy donors. Libraries were prepared by immunoSEQ multiplex PCR; TCRdb keeps only in-frame clonotypes and omits some of them. The sample holds 200,000 to 300,000 clones, roughly 81% seen once. What was sequenced was PBMCs. Source of these receptors: a girl aged 2-15 years in good health and CMV-seronegative. CDR3s include the opening cysteine and the closing phenylalanine or tryptophan. A D gene is named only where the DNA matches it firmly. Expanded clones get a size class; other rows say once, few or many, or leave the size out.

clone_size: NA; d_call: TRBD2; v_call: TRBV6-5; j_call: TRBJ2-1; cdr3_aa: CASSLRLADYNEQFF; cdr3_nt: TGTGCCAGCAGTCTTCGACTAGCGGACTACAATGAGCAGTTCTTC
clone_size: NA; d_call: NA; v_call: TRBV6-5; j_call: TRBJ2-3; cdr3_aa: CASSQWTLSTDTQYF; cdr3_nt: TGTGCCAGCAGTCAATGGACACTTAGCACAGATACGCAGTATTTT
clone_size: once; d_call: TRBD1; v_call: TRBV6-6; j_call: TRBJ1-3; cdr3_aa: CASSYSWDSSGNTIYF; cdr3_nt: TGTGCCAGCAGTTACTCCTGGGACAGCTCTGGAAACACCATATATTTT
clone_size: NA; d_call: TRBD2; v_call: TRBV27; j_call: TRBJ2-3; cdr3_aa: CASSAATSLDTQYF; cdr3_nt: TGTGCCAGCAGTGCCGCGACTAGCTTAGATACGCAGTATTTT
clone_size: NA; d_call: NA; v_call: TRBV2; j_call: TRBJ2-2; cdr3_aa: CASSETTGELFF; cdr3_nt: TGTGCCAGCAGTGAAACTACCGGGGAGCTGTTTTTT
clone_size: once; d_call: TRBD1; v_call: TRBV28; j_call: TRBJ2-3; cdr3_aa: CASSHYTRDRYTDTQYF; cdr3_nt: TGTGCCAGCAGTCACTATACCCGGGACAGGTACACAGATACGCAGTATTTT
clone_size: NA; d_call: TRBD1; v_call: TRBV5-1; j_call: TRBJ2-3; cdr3_aa: CASSLTGTETDTQYF; cdr3_nt: TGCGCCAGCAGCTTGACCGGGACAGAAACAGATACGCAGTATTTT
clone_size: once; d_call: TRBD2; v_call: TRBV11-2; j_call: TRBJ2-1; cdr3_aa: CASSQTSGPSSYNEQFF; cdr3_nt: TGTGCCAGCAGCCAAACTAGCGGGCCGAGCTCCTACAATGAGCAGTTCTTC
clone_size: NA; d_call: TRBD1; v_call: TRBV15; j_call: TRBJ2-6; cdr3_aa: CATNRDRGSGANVLTF; cdr3_nt: TGTGCCACTAACCGGGACAGGGGTTCTGGGGCCAACGTCCTGACTTTC
clone_size: once; d_call: NA; v_call: TRBV7-9; j_call: TRBJ1-2; cdr3_aa: CASSLGGQSYGYTF; cdr3_nt: TGTGCCAGCAGCTTAGGAGGCCAGTCCTATGGCTACACCTTC
clone_size: NA; d_call: TRBD1; v_call: TRBV5-4; j_call: TRBJ1-1; cdr3_aa: CASLFGGGQATEAFF; cdr3_nt: TGTGCCAGCCTTTTTGGCGGGGGACAGGCCACTGAAGCTTTCTTT
clone_size: NA; d_call: TRBD2; v_call: TRBV7-9; j_call: TRBJ2-3; cdr3_aa: CASSRRAAGADTQYF; cdr3_nt: TGTGCCAGCAGCCGAAGAGCAGCGGGAGCGGATACGCAGTATTTT
clone_size: NA; d_call: TRBD1; v_call: TRBV4-1; j_call: TRBJ2-7; cdr3_aa: CASSPGQGPLYEQYF; cdr3_nt: TGCGCCAGCAGCCCCGGACAGGGTCCGCTCTACGAGCAGTACTTC
clone_size: NA; d_call: NA; v_call: TRBV30; j_call: TRBJ1-3; cdr3_aa: CAWNRVAGNTIYF; cdr3_nt: TGTGCCTGGAACAGGGTCGCTGGAAACACCATATATTTT
clone_size: few; d_call: TRBD2; v_call: TRBV6-1; j_call: TRBJ2-1; cdr3_aa: CASSGVGTRSNEQFF; cdr3_nt: TGTGCCAGCAGTGGTGTTGGGACTAGGAGCAATGAGCAGTTCTTC
clone_size: NA; d_call: TRBD1; v_call: TRBV5-4; j_call: TRBJ1-3; cdr3_aa: CASSLPTGAGNTIYF; cdr3_nt: TGTGCCAGCAGCTTGCCGACAGGGGCTGGAAACACCATATATTTT
clone_size: few; d_call: NA; v_call: TRBV5-6; j_call: TRBJ1-5; cdr3_aa: CASSLNGAGSNQPQHF; cdr3_nt: TGTGCCAGCAGCTTGAATGGGGCGGGGAGCAATCAGCCCCAGCATTTT
clone_size: NA; d_call: NA; v_call: TRBV7-9; j_call: TRBJ2-1; cdr3_aa: CASSLISNNEQFF; cdr3_nt: TGTGCCAGCAGCTTAATTAGTAACAATGAGCAGTTCTTC
clone_size: NA; d_call: TRBD2; v_call: TRBV4-1; j_call: TRBJ2-7; cdr3_aa: CASSKTSGDLYEQYF; cdr3_nt: TGCGCCAGCAGCAAGACTAGCGGGGACCTCTACGAGCAGTACTTC
clone_size: NA; d_call: NA; v_call: TRBV6-5; j_call: TRBJ2-7; cdr3_aa: CASRGGLYEQYF; cdr3_nt: TGTGCCAGCAGGGGTGGACTGTACGAGCAGTACTTC
clone_size: once; d_call: NA; v_call: TRBV27; j_call: TRBJ2-1; cdr3_aa: CASNPGTYVSEQFF; cdr3_nt: TGTGCCAGCAACCCCGGGACATATGTGAGTGAGCAGTTCTTC
clone_size: NA; d_call: NA; v_call: TRBV5-6; j_call: TRBJ1-1; cdr3_aa: CASSLPPTVNTEAFF; cdr3_nt: TGTGCCAGCAGCCTCCCACCGACTGTGAACACTGAAGCTTTCTTT
clone_size: once; d_call: NA; v_call: TRBV25-1; j_call: TRBJ2-5; cdr3_aa: CASSTLGGSQETQYF; cdr3_nt: TGTGCCAGCAGCACCCTGGGAGGATCCCAAGAGACCCAGTACTTC
clone_size: NA; d_call: NA; v_call: TRBV30; j_call: TRBJ1-2; cdr3_aa: CAWSVPGANYGYTF; cdr3_nt: TGTGCCTGGAGTGTTCCGGGAGCTAACTATGGCTACACCTTC
clone_size: NA; d_call: TRBD2; v_call: TRBV4-2; j_call: TRBJ2-3; cdr3_aa: CASSRRTSGVTDTQYF; cdr3_nt: TGTGCCAGCAGCCGAAGGACTAGCGGGGTCACAGATACGCAGTATTTT
clone_size: NA; d_call: TRBD2; v_call: TRBV7-6; j_call: TRBJ2-1; cdr3_aa: CASSLKVLAGGGNEQFF; cdr3_nt: TGTGCCAGCAGCTTAAAGGTGCTAGCGGGGGGAGGGAATGAGCAGTTCTTC
clone_size: NA; d_call: NA; v_call: TRBV19; j_call: TRBJ2-6; cdr3_aa: CASSMSYGPGKSGANVLTF; cdr3_nt: TGTGCCAGTAGTATGTCGTACGGGCCAGGGAAGTCTGGGGCCAACGTCCTGACTTTC
clone_size: NA; d_call: TRBD2; v_call: TRBV7-2; j_call: TRBJ2-2; cdr3_aa: CASSYLAGGQNGELFF; cdr3_nt: TGTGCCAGCAGCTATTTAGCGGGGGGGCAGAACGGGGAGCTGTTTTTT
clone_size: NA; d_call: TRBD1; v_call: TRBV19; j_call: TRBJ2-7; cdr3_aa: CASSETGGYEQYF; cdr3_nt: TGTGCCAGTTCTGAGACAGGGGGCTACGAGCAGTACTTC
clone_size: NA; d_call: NA; v_call: TRBV19; j_call: TRBJ1-5; cdr3_aa: CASTQRGGENQPQHF; cdr3_nt: TGTGCCAGTACCCAGAGAGGTGGGGAGAATCAGCCCCAGCATTTT
clone_size: NA; d_call: NA; v_call: TRBV5-1; j_call: TRBJ2-7; cdr3_aa: CASSLQEGGYEQYF; cdr3_nt: TGCGCCAGCAGCTTACAGGAGGGCGGGTACGAGCAGTACTTC
clone_size: NA; d_call: TRBD2; v_call: TRBV18; j_call: TRBJ2-7; cdr3_aa: CASSPPWSSGDPYEQYF; cdr3_nt: TGTGCCAGCTCACCACCCTGGTCTAGCGGGGATCCCTACGAGCAGTACTTC
clone_size: NA; d_call: NA; v_call: TRBV6-4; j_call: TRBJ1-5; cdr3_aa: CASSEVRGEDQPQHF; cdr3_nt: TGTGCCAGCAGTGAAGTTCGGGGGGAAGATCAGCCCCAGCATTTT
clone_size: few; d_call: NA; v_call: TRBV21-1; j_call: TRBJ1-4; cdr3_aa: CASSKGPGTGRNEKLFF; cdr3_nt: TGTGCCAGCAGCAAAGGCCCCGGGACAGGGAGAAATGAAAAACTGTTTTTT
clone_size: NA; d_call: TRBD2; v_call: TRBV10-3; j_call: TRBJ2-1; cdr3_aa: CAIRRRLAGEEQFF; cdr3_nt: TGTGCCATCAGACGAAGACTAGCGGGGGAAGAGCAGTTCTTC
clone_size: NA; d_call: NA; v_call: TRBV18; j_call: TRBJ1-6; cdr3_aa: CASSPGRAGGSPLHF; cdr3_nt: TGTGCCAGCTCACCAGGACGGGCAGGAGGCTCACCCCTCCACTTT
clone_size: NA; d_call: TRBD1; v_call: TRBV10-3; j_call: TRBJ1-4; cdr3_aa: CAISESGQGATNEKLFF; cdr3_nt: TGTGCCATCAGTGAGTCGGGACAGGGTGCAACTAATGAAAAACTGTTTTTT
clone_size: NA; d_call: TRBD2; v_call: TRBV6-1; j_call: TRBJ2-7; cdr3_aa: CASSPLAGHSYEQYF; cdr3_nt: TGTGCCAGCAGTCCCCTAGCGGGCCACTCCTACGAGCAGTACTTC
clone_size: NA; d_call: NA; v_call: TRBV5-1; j_call: TRBJ1-5; cdr3_aa: CASSLVPGIGNQPQHF; cdr3_nt: TGCGCCAGCAGCTTGGTGCCAGGGATTGGCAATCAGCCCCAGCATTTT
clone_size: few; d_call: TRBD1; v_call: TRBV5-1; j_call: TRBJ2-1; cdr3_aa: CASSTRDRGTDEQFF; cdr3_nt: TGCGCCAGCAGCACCCGGGACAGGGGAACCGATGAGCAGTTCTTC
clone_size: NA; d_call: NA; v_call: TRBV5-1; j_call: TRBJ2-7; cdr3_aa: CASSFARGGSYEQYF; cdr3_nt: TGCGCCAGCAGCTTCGCAAGGGGGGGCTCCTACGAGCAGTACTTC
clone_size: NA; d_call: TRBD2; v_call: TRBV19; j_call: TRBJ2-1; cdr3_aa: CASSSGGAPNEQFF; cdr3_nt: TGTGCCAGTAGTAGCGGGGGGGCTCCCAATGAGCAGTTCTTC
clone_size: NA; d_call: TRBD1; v_call: TRBV2; j_call: TRBJ1-1; cdr3_aa: CASSDLEARGPTEAFF; cdr3_nt: TGTGCCAGCAGTGACCTGGAGGCCAGGGGGCCCACTGAAGCTTTCTTT
clone_size: NA; d_call: TRBD1; v_call: TRBV30; j_call: TRBJ1-1; cdr3_aa: CAWISLTGSLTAFF; cdr3_nt: TGTGCCTGGATTAGCCTGACAGGGAGTTTGACAGCTTTCTTT
clone_size: NA; d_call: TRBD1; v_call: TRBV2; j_call: TRBJ1-1; cdr3_aa: CASSEDRVSEAFF; cdr3_nt: TGTGCCAGCAGCGAGGACAGGGTCTCTGAAGCTTTCTTT
clone_size: NA; d_call: TRBD1; v_call: TRBV11-2; j_call: TRBJ2-7; cdr3_aa: CASSFGTGQYEQYF; cdr3_nt: TGTGCCAGCAGCTTCGGGACAGGGCAGTACGAGCAGTACTTC
clone_size: NA; d_call: TRBD1; v_call: TRBV7-8; j_call: TRBJ1-4; cdr3_aa: CASSFWTGGGPNEKLFF; cdr3_nt: TGTGCCAGCAGCTTCTGGACAGGGGGAGGGCCTAATGAAAAACTGTTTTTT
clone_size: NA; d_call: TRBD1; v_call: TRBV27; j_call: TRBJ1-1; cdr3_aa: CASSGRQGQGTEAFF; cdr3_nt: TGTGCCAGCAGTGGGCGACAGGGACAAGGTACTGAAGCTTTCTTT
clone_size: NA; d_call: NA; v_call: TRBV6-5; j_call: TRBJ1-1; cdr3_aa: CASGHMWGRAEAFF; cdr3_nt: TGTGCCAGCGGACATATGTGGGGTAGGGCTGAAGCTTTCTTT
clone_size: NA; d_call: NA; v_call: TRBV11-3; j_call: TRBJ2-3; cdr3_aa: CASSLDRTSTDTQYF; cdr3_nt: TGTGCCAGCAGCTTAGACAGGACTAGCACAGATACGCAGTATTTT